This T cell receptor (beta chain) originates from a study of T cell responses to AZD1222 COVID-19 vaccine. The J segment lost 6 bases and the V segment lost 1 base, leaving 2 bases of the junction unmatched. This CDR3 spans 13 amino acids. Germline V gives CDR1 GTSNPN, CDR2 SVGIG (reference sequence). Repertoires were generated with immunoSEQ multiplex PCR, while TCRdb's copy carries only in-frame clones and drops some. The data show about 90,000 clones, 88% seen once. This TCR was sampled from an adult in good health. Sequenced here: peripheral blood, sampled on day 0 of AZD1222 vaccination. The V call is TRBV30, the J call TRBJ2-2, with 7 positions matching TRBD2. The CDR3 loop is CAWSGGRAGELFF. In DNA form, the CDR3 reads TGTGCCTGGAGTGGCGGGAGAGCCGGGGAGCTGTTTTTT.